This T cell receptor (beta chain) stems from a study of response to subunit inactivated influenza vaccine. Per germline, CDR1 MNHEY and CDR2 SVGAGI. This CDR3 spans 12 amino acids. Trimming cost V 8 bases and J 4 bases, with 9 bases left between them. TCRdb redid the calling of the RT-PCR reads with MiXCR, one entry per CDR3 protein. The sample has some 500,000 distinct CDR3 sequences; 25% are singletons. The clonotype originates from a man aged 45-65 years who received an inactivated influenza vaccine. V and J are TRBV6-5 and TRBJ1-3; D is undetermined. The source material was CD4+ T cells sorted from PBMCs, sampled roughly 5 days after vaccination. CDR3 coding DNA: TGTGCCAGCCTTTCCCCGGGAAACACCATATATTTT. Amino acids: CASLSPGNTIYF.